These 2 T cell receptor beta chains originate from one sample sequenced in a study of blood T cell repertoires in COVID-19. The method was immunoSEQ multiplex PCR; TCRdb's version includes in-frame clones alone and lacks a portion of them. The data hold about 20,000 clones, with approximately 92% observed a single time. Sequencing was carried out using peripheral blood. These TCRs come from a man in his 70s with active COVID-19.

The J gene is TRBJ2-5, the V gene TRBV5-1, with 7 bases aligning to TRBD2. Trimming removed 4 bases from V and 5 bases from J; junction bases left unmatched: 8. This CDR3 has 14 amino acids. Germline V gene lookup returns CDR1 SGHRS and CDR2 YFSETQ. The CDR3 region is CASSPEGLVETQYF. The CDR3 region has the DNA TGCGCCAGCAGCCCCGAAGGACTAGTGGAGACCCAGTACTTC.

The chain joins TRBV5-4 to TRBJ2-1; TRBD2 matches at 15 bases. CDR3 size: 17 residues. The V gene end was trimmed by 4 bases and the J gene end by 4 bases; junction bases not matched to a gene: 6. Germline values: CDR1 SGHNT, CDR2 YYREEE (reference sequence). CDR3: CASSGGTSGRHYNEQFF. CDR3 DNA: TGTGCCAGCAGCGGTGGGACTAGCGGGAGGCATTACAATGAGCAGTTCTTC. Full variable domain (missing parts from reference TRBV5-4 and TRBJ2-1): ETGVTQSPTHLIKTRGQQVTLRCSSQSGHNTVSWYQQALGQGPQFIFQYYREEENGRGNFPPRFSGLQFPNYSSELNVNALELDDSALYLCASSGGTSGRHYNEQFFGPGTRLTVL.